The 17 T cell receptor beta chains in this list originate from one sample, sequenced in a study of untreated major depressive disorder. The table came from immunoSEQ multiplex PCR; TCRdb's copy has only in-frame clones and leaves some out. The sample contains 20,000 or so clones, about 89% of which appear only once. The sequencing input was CD4+ T cells from PBMCs. The receptors come from a woman aged 30 to 39 in good health.

Only one count was recorded for this clone. This chain links TRBV7-2 with TRBJ1-6; D remains unclear. V lost 1 base to trimming and J lost 5 bases, with 15 bases between them. Per germline, CDR1 SGHTA and CDR2 FQGNSA. The length of the CDR3 is 17 residues. Here the CDR3 reads CASSLVPNRNHNSPLHF. In DNA, the CDR3 is TGTGCCAGCAGCTTAGTCCCTAACAGAAATCATAATTCACCCCTCCACTTT.

In its sample, this clone was seen a few times. The chain employs TRBV13 and TRBJ2-1, with TRBD2 identical over 9 bases. V shed 6 bases, J shed 0 bases, and the junction held 3 bases outside the gene matches. Germline CDR1 PRHDT, CDR2 FYEKMQ (reference sequence). The CDR3 totals 15 residues. In DNA form, the CDR3 reads TGTGCCAGCAGAATTAGCGGGAGCTCCTACAATGAGCAGTTCTTC. Translation gives CASRISGSSYNEQFF. The complete variable domain, with remaining parts taken from reference TRBV13 and TRBJ2-1, reads AAGVIQSPRHLIKEKRETATLKCYPIPRHDTVYWYQQGPGQDPQFLISFYEKMQSDKGSIPDRFSAQQFSDYHSELNMSSLELGDSALYFCASRISGSSYNEQFFGPGTRLTVL.

This chain links TRBV11-2 with TRBJ2-7, with 7 bases fitting TRBD1. The CDR3 runs 16 residues. J lost 6 bases, V lost 5 bases, and 16 bases had no gene match. Germline lookup yields CDR1 SGHAT and CDR2 FQNNGV. The CDR3 DNA sequence: TGTGCCAGCAGCCGCCGTTTAGGGACAGCAATTGGCGAGCAGTACTTC. This gives the protein CASSRRLGTAIGEQYF.

The gene calls are TRBV5-5 and TRBJ2-7; D may be TRBD1 (6 bases). Germline CDR1 SGHKS, CDR2 YYEKEE (reference sequence). The V gene lost 2 bases and the J gene lost 5 bases, with 8 bases spanning the gap. The CDR3 loop spans 12 amino acids. CDR3 nucleotides: TGTGCCAGCAGCTTCCAGGGGAACGAGCAGTACTTC. Translating gives CASSFQGNEQYF.

This clone was seen more than once but under ten times. This chain links TRBV6-5 with TRBJ1-1; weak D call: TRBD1 (6 bases). Trimming cost V 6 bases and J 5 bases, with 13 bases left between them. The CDR3 is 13 residues long. Germline CDR1 reads MNHEY; CDR2 reads SVGAGI. CDR3 amino acids: CASSHRVYTEAFF. The CDR3 bases are TGTGCCAGCAGCCACAGGGTTTATACTGAAGCTTTCTTT.

The V and J genes are TRBV28 and TRBJ1-3; D gene uncertain. Germline V gene data show CDR1 as MDHEN and CDR2 as SYDVKM. The CDR3 spans 18 residues. V lost 4 bases and J 0 bases, leaving 19 bases between the germline ends. The CDR3 loop reads CASSSPTGREVSGNTIYF. CDR3 DNA sequence: TGTGCCAGCAGTTCTCCGACCGGACGAGAGGTCTCTGGAAACACCATATATTTT.

The chain is built from TRBV29-1 and TRBJ1-2; unclear D gene. Germline V gene lookup returns CDR1 SQVTM and CDR2 ANQGSEA. There are 13 residues in the CDR3. V gave up 4 bases and J gave up 6 bases, with 15 bases separating them. The CDR3 sequence is CSVGRQNPHGYTF. The CDR3 DNA reads as TGCAGCGTTGGTCGGCAAAACCCCCATGGCTACACCTTC.

A remark on this clone: The junction departs from germline at one end; a sequencing error may be responsible. V gene TRBV2 combines with J gene TRBJ2-3; tentative D call: TRBD2 (7 bases). The CDR3 loop spans 14 amino acids. CDR1 and CDR2 from the germline V gene are SNHLY and FYNNEI. This chain's CDR3 is CASSEASGGGRPVF. CDR3 sequence (DNA): TGTGCCAGCAGTGAAGCTTCGGGGGGCGGCAGGCCAGTTTTT.

The V gene is TRBV6-5, the J gene TRBJ2-5; 9 bases map to TRBD2. Trimming at V came to 2 bases and at J to 0 bases, leaving 4 bases not matched to a gene. The CDR3 spans 16 residues. CDR1 is MNHEY, CDR2 SVGAGI, per germline. The DNA for the CDR3 is TGTGCCAGCAGTTACAGGTCTAGCGGGGACCAAGAGACCCAGTACTTC. It yields the protein CASSYRSSGDQETQYF.

The V gene is TRBV5-6, the J gene TRBJ2-7; the match to TRBD1 covers 8 bases. Germline V gives CDR1 SGHDT, CDR2 YYEEEE. This CDR3 has 14 amino acids. Trimming cost V 3 bases and J 3 bases; bases outside gene matches: 5. CDR3 bases: TGTGCCAGCAGCTCAGGACAGGGTTACTACGAGCAGTACTTC. This translates into CASSSGQGYYEQYF.

In its sample, this clone was seen a few times. The genes are TRBV6-6 and TRBJ2-5, with D hard to call. Trimming took 6 bases from V and 0 from J, leaving 11 bases between them. Germline-derived CDR1 and CDR2 are MNHNY and SVGAGI (reference sequence). The CDR3 consists of 14 residues. CDR3 coding DNA: TGTGCCAGCAGGATCGACATGTACCAAGAGACCCAGTACTTC. Protein: CASRIDMYQETQYF.

The chain joins TRBV28 to TRBJ1-2; 7 nucleotides agree with TRBD1. J lost 4 bases, V lost 6 bases, and 2 bases had no gene match. CDR3 length: 12 residues. Germline V gene sequence: CDR1 MDHEN, CDR2 SYDVKM. CDR3 coding DNA: TGTGCCAGCAGAGGGACAGTCTATGGCTACACCTTC. It encodes CASRGTVYGYTF.

This clone showed up just once. For the CDR3, the DNA is TGTGCCAGCAGCAAAGACCCCGCCGGGGGAGGCTACACCTTC. The encoded protein is CASSKDPAGGGYTF. This rearrangement joins TRBV7-9 to TRBJ1-2; D is perhaps TRBD1 (5 bases). CDR3 size: 14 residues. Trimming stripped 5 bases from V and 8 bases from J, with 18 bases between. Germline loops: CDR1 SEHNR, CDR2 FQNEAQ (reference sequence). Using reference TRBV7-9 and TRBJ1-2 for the parts outside the CDR3, the full variable domain is DTGVSQNPRHKITKRGQNVTFRCDPISEHNRLYWYRQTLGQGPEFLTYFQNEAQLEKSRLLSDRFSAERPKGSFSTLEIQRTEQGDSAMYLCASSKDPAGGGYTFGSGTRLTVV.

V usage is TRBV7-9 and J usage is TRBJ1-2, with D hard to call. The CDR3 contains 13 residues. Trimming removed 3 bases at V and 8 bases at J, with 13 bases between. Germline CDR1 SEHNR, CDR2 FQNEAQ (reference sequence). The CDR3 sequence is CASSFGLTEGYTF. CDR3 nucleotide sequence: TGTGCCAGCAGCTTCGGCCTAACTGAGGGCTACACCTTC.

The rearrangement links TRBV9 to TRBJ1-1; D is uncertain. The CDR3 is 14 amino acids. The germline CDR1 and CDR2 sequences are SGDLS and YYNGEE. The ends were cut back, 5 bases at V and 0 bases at J, with 11 bases in the middle. As DNA, the CDR3 is TGTGCCAGCAGTCCGACACCTCTGAACACTGAAGCTTTCTTT. This gives the protein CASSPTPLNTEAFF.

This sequence joins TRBV19 and TRBJ2-2, with 9 nucleotides matching TRBD1. There are 16 residues in the CDR3. Trimming at V came to 8 bases and at J to 0 bases, leaving 7 bases not matched to a gene. From germline, CDR1 is LNHDA and CDR2 SQIVND (reference sequence). CDR3: CASAETGGSNTGELFF. CDR3 DNA sequence: TGTGCCAGTGCAGAGACAGGGGGTTCGAACACCGGGGAGCTGTTTTTT. Using reference TRBV19 and TRBJ2-2 for the parts outside the CDR3, the full variable domain is DGGITQSPKYLFRKEGQNVTLSCEQNLNHDAMYWYRQDPGQGLRLIYYSQIVNDFQKGDIAEGYSVSREKKESFPLTVTSAQKNPTAFYLCASAETGGSNTGELFFGEGSRLTVL.

The rearrangement links TRBV7-2 to TRBJ1-6; 8 positions agree with TRBD1. Germline V gene lookup returns CDR1 SGHTA and CDR2 FQGNSA. The CDR3 length is 15 residues. V shed 6 bases, J shed 7 bases, and the junction held 8 bases outside the gene matches. CDR3 protein: CASSPDRGPNSPLHF. The CDR3, as DNA: TGTGCCAGCAGTCCAGACAGGGGACCCAATTCACCCCTCCACTTT.